What follows describes a single T cell receptor beta chain. No antigen is known for it. This specimen belongs to a study of blood T cells in healthy people across ages. Study findings and constraints: Higher diversity and more naive CD4+ cells were features of long-lived donors, compared to aged donors.

The study drew donors from healthy Caucasian individuals in Russia aged about 6 to 95. At least 6 micrograms of total RNA were extracted per sample. Primers used in a second PCR of about 7 to 11 cycles were a sample-barcoded 5' primer and a J-beta primer mix. TCRdb re-derived calls from the 5' RACE reads in MiXCR, one entry per CDR3 protein. The sample consists of roughly 800,000 distinct CDR3 sequences, 20% to 25% of them appearing once. The CDR3 runs 14 residues. Germline V lookup: CDR1 DFQATT, CDR2 SNEGSKA (reference sequence). Trimming shortened V by 3 bases and J by 0 bases, and 6 bases separated the two germline ends. The data also belong to a second study, concerning T cells of mothers and their children. That source notes: Added by the second PCR's M1S primer were sample barcodes and 2-4 random nucleotides.

The chain carries TRBV20-1 and TRBJ2-6; D remains ambiguous. The source is a boy between 10 and 17 years old in good health. The sequenced material came from blood. CDR3 sequence (DNA): TGCAGTGCTAGTGAGGACTCTGGGGCCAACGTCCTGACTTTC. This translates into CSASEDSGANVLTF.